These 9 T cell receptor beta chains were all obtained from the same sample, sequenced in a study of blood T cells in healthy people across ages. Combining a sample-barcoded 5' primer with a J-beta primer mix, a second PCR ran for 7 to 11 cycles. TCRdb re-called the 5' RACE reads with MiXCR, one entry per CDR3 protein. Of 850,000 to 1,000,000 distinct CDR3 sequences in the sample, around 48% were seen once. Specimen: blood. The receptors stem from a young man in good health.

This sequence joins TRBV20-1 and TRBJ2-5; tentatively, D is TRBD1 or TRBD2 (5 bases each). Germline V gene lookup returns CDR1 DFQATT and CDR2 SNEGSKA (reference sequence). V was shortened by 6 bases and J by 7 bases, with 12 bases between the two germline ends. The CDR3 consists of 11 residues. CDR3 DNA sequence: TGCAGTGCGGAGGCAGGGCGGACCCAGTACTTC. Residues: CSAEAGRTQYF.

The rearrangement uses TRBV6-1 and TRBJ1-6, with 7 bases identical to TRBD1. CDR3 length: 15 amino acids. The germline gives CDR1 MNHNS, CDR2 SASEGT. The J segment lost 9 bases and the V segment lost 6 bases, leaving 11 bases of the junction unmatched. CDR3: CASSELDRSSSPLHF. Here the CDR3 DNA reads TGTGCCAGCAGCGAATTGGACAGGAGCAGTTCACCCCTCCACTTT.

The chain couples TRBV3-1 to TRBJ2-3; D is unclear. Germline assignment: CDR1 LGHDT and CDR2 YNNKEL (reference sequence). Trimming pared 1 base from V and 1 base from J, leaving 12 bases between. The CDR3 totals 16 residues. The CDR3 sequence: CASSQGSYGGTDTQYF. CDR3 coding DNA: TGTGCCAGCAGCCAAGGGTCCTACGGAGGCACAGATACGCAGTATTTT.

CDR3 coding DNA: TGTGCCAGCAGCCAAGATCGCAGGGAGGTAGCTTTCTTT. It codes for CASSQDRREVAFF. This rearrangement joins TRBV4-2 to TRBJ1-1; perhaps TRBD1 as D (5 bases). This CDR3 region has 13 residues. In germline, CDR1 is LGHNA, CDR2 YNFKEQ. With 0 bases removed from V and 10 bases from J, the gap between germline ends came to 12 bases.

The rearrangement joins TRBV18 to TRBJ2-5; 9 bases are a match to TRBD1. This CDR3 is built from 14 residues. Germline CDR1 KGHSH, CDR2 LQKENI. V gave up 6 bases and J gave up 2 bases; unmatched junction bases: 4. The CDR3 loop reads CASSGTGTQETQYF. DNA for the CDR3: TGTGCCAGCTCCGGGACAGGGACTCAAGAGACCCAGTACTTC.

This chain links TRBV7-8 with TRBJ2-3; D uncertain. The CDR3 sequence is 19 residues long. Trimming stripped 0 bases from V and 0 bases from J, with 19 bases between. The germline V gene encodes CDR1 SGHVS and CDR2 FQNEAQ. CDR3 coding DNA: TGTGCCAGCAGCTTAGCGAAAGAAGGTTTTCAGTCTAGCACAGATACGCAGTATTTT. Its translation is CASSLAKEGFQSSTDTQYF.

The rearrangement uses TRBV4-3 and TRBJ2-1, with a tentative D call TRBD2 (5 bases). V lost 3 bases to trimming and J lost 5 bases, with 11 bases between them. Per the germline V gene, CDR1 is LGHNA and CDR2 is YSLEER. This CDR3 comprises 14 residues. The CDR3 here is CASSQSGKNNEQFF. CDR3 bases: TGCGCCAGCAGCCAGTCGGGGAAGAACAATGAGCAGTTCTTC.

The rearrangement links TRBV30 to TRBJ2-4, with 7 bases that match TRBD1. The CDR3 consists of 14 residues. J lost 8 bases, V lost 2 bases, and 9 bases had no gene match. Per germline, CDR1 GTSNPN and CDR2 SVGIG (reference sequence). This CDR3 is CAWSNDITGDIQYF. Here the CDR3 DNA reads TGTGCCTGGAGTAATGACATTACAGGGGACATTCAGTACTTC.

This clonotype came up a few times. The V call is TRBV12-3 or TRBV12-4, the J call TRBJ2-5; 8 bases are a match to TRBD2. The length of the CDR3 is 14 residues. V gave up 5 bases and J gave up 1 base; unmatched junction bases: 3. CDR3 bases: TGTGCCAGCAGTGAGAGCGGGGGCCAAGAGACCCAGTACTTC. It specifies CASSESGGQETQYF.